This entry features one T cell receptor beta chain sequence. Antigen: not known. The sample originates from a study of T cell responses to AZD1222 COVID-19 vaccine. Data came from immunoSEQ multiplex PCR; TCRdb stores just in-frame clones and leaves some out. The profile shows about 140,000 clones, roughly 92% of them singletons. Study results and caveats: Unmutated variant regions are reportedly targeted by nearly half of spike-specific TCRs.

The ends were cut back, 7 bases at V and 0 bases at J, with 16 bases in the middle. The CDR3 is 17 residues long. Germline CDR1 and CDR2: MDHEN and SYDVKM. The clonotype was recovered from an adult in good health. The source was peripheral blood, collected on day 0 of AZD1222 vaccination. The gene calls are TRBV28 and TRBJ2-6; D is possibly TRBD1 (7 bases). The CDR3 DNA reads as TGTGCCAGCACCAAGGGACAGACTAGCTCTGGGGCCAACGTCCTGACTTTC. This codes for CASTKGQTSSGANVLTF.